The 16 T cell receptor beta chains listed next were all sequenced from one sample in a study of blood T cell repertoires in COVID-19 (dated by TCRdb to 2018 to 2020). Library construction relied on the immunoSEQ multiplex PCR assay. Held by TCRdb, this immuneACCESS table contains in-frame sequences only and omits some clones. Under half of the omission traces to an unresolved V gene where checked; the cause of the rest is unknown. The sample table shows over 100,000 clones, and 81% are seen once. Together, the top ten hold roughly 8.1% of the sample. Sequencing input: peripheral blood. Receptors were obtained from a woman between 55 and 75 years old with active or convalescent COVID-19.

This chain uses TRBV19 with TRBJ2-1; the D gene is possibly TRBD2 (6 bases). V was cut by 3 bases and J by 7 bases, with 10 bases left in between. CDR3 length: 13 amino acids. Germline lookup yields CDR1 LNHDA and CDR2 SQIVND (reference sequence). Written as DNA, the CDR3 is TGTGCCAGTAGTATGGGGCTAGCGAATGAGCAGTTCTTC. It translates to CASSMGLANEQFF. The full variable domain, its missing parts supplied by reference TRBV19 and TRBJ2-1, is DGGITQSPKYLFRKEGQNVTLSCEQNLNHDAMYWYRQDPGQGLRLIYYSQIVNDFQKGDIAEGYSVSREKKESFPLTVTSAQKNPTAFYLCASSMGLANEQFFGPGTRLTVL.

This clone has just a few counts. For the CDR3, the DNA is TGTGCCAGCAGCCCGGCTCAGGGCGCTACTGAAAAACTGTTTTTT. Its translation is CASSPAQGATEKLFF. This rearrangement joins TRBV5-4 to TRBJ1-4, with TRBD1 as a possible D gene (5 bases). V was trimmed by 4 bases and J by 7 bases, leaving 17 bases between them. CDR3 size: 15 residues. Germline assignment: CDR1 SGHNT and CDR2 YYREEE (reference sequence).

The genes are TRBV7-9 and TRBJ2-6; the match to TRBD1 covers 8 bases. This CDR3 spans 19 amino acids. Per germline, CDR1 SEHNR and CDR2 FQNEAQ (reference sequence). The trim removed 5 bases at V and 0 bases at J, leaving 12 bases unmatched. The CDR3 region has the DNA TGTGCCAGCAGCCAATTGCCGGGACAGGTGGACTCTGGGGCCAACGTCCTGACTTTC. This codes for CASSQLPGQVDSGANVLTF.

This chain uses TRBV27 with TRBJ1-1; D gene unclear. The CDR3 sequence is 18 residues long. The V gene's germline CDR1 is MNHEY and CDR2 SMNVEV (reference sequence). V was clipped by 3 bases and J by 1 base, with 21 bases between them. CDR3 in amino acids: CASSFHGSGTPQNTEAFF. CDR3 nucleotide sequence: TGTGCCAGCAGTTTCCACGGCTCGGGAACCCCACAGAACACTGAAGCTTTCTTT.

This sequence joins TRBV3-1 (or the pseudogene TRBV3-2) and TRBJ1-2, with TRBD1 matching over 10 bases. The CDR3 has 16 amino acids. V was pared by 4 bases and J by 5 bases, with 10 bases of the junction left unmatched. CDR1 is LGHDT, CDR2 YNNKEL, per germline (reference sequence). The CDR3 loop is CASSPWTGGNWYGYTF. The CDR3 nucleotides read TGTGCCAGCAGCCCCTGGACAGGGGGAAATTGGTATGGCTACACCTTC.

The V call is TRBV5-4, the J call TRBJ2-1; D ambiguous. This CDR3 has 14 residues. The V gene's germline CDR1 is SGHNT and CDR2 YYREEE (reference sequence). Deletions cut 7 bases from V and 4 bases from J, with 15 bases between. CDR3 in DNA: TGTGCCAGCTCCCCGTCGGTAGAATACAATGAGCAGTTCTTC. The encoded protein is CASSPSVEYNEQFF.

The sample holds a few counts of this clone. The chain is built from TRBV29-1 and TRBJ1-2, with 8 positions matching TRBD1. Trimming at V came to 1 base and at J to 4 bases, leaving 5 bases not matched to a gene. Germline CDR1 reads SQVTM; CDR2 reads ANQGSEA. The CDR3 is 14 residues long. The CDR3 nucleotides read TGCAGCGTTGAAGGTACCGGGACAGGCTATGGCTACACCTTC. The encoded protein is CSVEGTGTGYGYTF.

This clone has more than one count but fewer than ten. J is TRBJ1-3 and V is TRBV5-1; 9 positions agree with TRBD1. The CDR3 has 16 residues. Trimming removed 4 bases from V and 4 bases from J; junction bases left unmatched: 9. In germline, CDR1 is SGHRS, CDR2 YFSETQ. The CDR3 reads CASSGWGQGEGNTIYF. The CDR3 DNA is TGCGCCAGCAGCGGCTGGGGACAGGGCGAGGGAAACACCATATATTTT.

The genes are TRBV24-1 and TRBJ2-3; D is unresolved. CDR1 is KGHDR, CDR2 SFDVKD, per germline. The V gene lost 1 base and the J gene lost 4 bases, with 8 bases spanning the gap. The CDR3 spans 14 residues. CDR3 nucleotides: TGTGCCACCAGTGATTTAACAGTCGCAGATACGCAGTATTTT. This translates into CATSDLTVADTQYF.

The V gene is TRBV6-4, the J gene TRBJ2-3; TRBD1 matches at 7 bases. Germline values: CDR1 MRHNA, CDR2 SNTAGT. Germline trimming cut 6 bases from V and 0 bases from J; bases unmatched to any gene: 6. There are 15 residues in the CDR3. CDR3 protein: CASSRTGPSTDTQYF. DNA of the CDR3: TGTGCCAGCAGCAGGACAGGTCCAAGCACAGATACGCAGTATTTT.

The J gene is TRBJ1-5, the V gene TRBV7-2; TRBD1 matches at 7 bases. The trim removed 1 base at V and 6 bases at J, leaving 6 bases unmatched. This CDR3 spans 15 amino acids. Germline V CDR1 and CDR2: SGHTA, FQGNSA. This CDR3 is CASSLGRGVRQPQHF. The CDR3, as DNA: TGTGCCAGCAGCTTAGGCAGGGGGGTACGTCAGCCCCAGCATTTT.

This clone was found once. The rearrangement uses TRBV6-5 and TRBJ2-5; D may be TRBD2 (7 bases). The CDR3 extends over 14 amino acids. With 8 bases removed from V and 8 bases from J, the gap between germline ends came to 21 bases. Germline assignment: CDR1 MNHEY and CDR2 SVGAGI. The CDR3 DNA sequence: TGTGCCAGCGAGGGGGGGTACCTTTCTCGAACCCAGTACTTC. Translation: CASEGGYLSRTQYF.

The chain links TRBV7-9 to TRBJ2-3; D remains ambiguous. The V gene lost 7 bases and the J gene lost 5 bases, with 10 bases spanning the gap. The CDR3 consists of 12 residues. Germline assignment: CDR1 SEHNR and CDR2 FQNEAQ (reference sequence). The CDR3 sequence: CASTPTGDTQYF. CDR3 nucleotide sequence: TGTGCCAGCACCCCTACGGGAGATACGCAGTATTTT.

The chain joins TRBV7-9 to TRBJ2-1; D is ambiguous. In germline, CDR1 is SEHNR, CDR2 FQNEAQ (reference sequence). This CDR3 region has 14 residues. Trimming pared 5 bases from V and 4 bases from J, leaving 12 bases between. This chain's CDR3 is CASSHGAAYNEQFF. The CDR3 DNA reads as TGTGCCAGCAGCCACGGCGCAGCGTACAATGAGCAGTTCTTC.

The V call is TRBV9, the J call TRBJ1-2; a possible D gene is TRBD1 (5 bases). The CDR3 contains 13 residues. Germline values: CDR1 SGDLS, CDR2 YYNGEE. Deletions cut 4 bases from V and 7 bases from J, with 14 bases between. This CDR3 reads CASSPGGSIGYTF. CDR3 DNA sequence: TGTGCCAGCAGCCCGGGGGGGAGCATTGGCTACACCTTC.

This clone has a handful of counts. The CDR3 loop is CASSLPGGRSVQPQHF. CDR3 sequence (DNA): TGTGCCAGCAGTTTACCGGGGGGGAGGTCGGTTCAGCCCCAGCATTTT. The rearrangement links TRBV28 to TRBJ1-5; the D gene is possibly TRBD1 (5 bases). The V gene's germline CDR1 is MDHEN and CDR2 SYDVKM. The V gene lost 2 bases and the J gene lost 6 bases, with 17 bases spanning the gap. This CDR3 region has 16 residues.